This T cell receptor (beta chain) was retrieved from a study of blood T cell repertoires in COVID-19. Overall study context: Sites across the United States, Italy and Spain contributed samples from acute and convalescent COVID-19. T cells, B-cell-depleted T cells, or PBMCs provided the cDNA or gDNA that served as material.

Original processing methods: Amplifying reference gene primers gave estimates of nucleated cell counts. Data came from immunoSEQ multiplex PCR; TCRdb stores just in-frame clones and leaves some out. Clone size and the V and J calls come from that table; the DNA yielded D and trimming. The repertoire holds more than 95,000 clones, about 85% seen once, with around 6.3% in the top ten. This CDR3 comprises 15 residues. V trimming: 4 bases; J trimming: 4 bases; junction bases outside the gene matches: 7. Per germline, CDR1 LGHNA and CDR2 YNFKEQ. The sequenced sample was peripheral blood. This receptor was identified in an older man with active or convalescent COVID-19. V and J are TRBV4-2 and TRBJ1-3; TRBD1 matches 7 bases. CDR3 DNA: TGTGCCAGCAGCCGAAGGGGGCCGGCAGGAAACACCATATATTTT. Translation: CASSRRGPAGNTIYF.